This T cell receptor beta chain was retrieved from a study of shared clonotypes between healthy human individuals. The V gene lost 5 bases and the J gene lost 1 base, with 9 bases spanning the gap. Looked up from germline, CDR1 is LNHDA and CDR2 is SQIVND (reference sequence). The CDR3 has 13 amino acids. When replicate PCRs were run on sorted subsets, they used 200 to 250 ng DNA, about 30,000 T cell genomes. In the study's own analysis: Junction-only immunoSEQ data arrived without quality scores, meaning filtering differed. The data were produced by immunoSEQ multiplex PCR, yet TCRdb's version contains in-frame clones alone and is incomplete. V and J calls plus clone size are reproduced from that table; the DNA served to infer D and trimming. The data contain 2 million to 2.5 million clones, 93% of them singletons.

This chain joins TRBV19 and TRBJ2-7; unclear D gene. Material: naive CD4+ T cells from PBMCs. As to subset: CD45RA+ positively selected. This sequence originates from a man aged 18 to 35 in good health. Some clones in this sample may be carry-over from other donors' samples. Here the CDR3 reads CASSSRHSYEQYF. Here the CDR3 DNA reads TGTGCCAGTAGTTCACGACATTCCTACGAGCAGTACTTC.